What follows describes a single TCR beta chain. The PCR used 60 Vbeta and 13 Jbeta primers. Libraries were prepared by immunoSEQ multiplex PCR; TCRdb keeps only in-frame clonotypes and omits some of them. Here the sample spans under 150,000 clones, 70% to 80% being singletons. This entry is derived from a study of cytomegalovirus exposure and HLA in healthy donors. V was shortened by 2 bases and J by 5 bases, with 12 bases between the two germline ends. Germline CDR1 is KGHSH and CDR2 is LQKENI. CDR3 length equals 15 residues. Sequenced material: PBMCs. The TCR sequence derives from a woman in her sixties in good health and CMV-seropositive. The gene calls are TRBV18 and TRBJ1-4; no clear D gene. CDR3 in amino acids: CASSPGPGGNEKLFF. In nucleotides, the CDR3 is TGTGCCAGCTCACCAGGCCCCGGCGGGAATGAAAAACTGTTTTTT.